One sample yielded the 9 T cell receptor beta chains listed below, sequenced in a study of cytomegalovirus exposure and HLA in healthy donors. TCRdb keeps only in-frame clones here, not all; method: immunoSEQ multiplex PCR. The repertoire includes about 220,000 clones, over 70% of them detected once, and about 14% sits in the top ten. The sequencing sample was made of PBMCs. These receptors all come from a woman in her twenties or thirties in good health and CMV-seropositive.

The V call is TRBV11-2, the J call TRBJ2-1, with 9 bases lining up with TRBD2. The trim removed 3 bases at V and 9 bases at J, leaving 18 bases unmatched. Germline V gene data show CDR1 as SGHAT and CDR2 as FQNNGV. The CDR3 spans 18 residues. CDR3 sequence: CASSLQPSGNPARFEQFF. CDR3 in DNA: TGTGCCAGCAGCTTGCAACCTAGCGGGAATCCCGCACGGTTTGAGCAGTTCTTC.

The table lists this clone with a few counts. The J gene is TRBJ2-2, the V gene TRBV7-3, with TRBD1 identical over 7 bases. Germline V CDR1 and CDR2: SGHTA, FQGTGA. The CDR3 is made up of 15 amino acids. J gave up 4 bases and V 3 bases, and 5 bases lay outside the gene matches. As DNA, the CDR3 is TGTGCCAGCAGCTTGGGGGACAGATCCACCGGGGAGCTGTTTTTT. Its translation: CASSLGDRSTGELFF.

The chain couples TRBV6-5 to TRBJ1-2; D is ambiguous. CDR3 size: 13 residues. The V gene lost 7 bases and the J gene lost 7 bases, with 16 bases spanning the gap. Germline values: CDR1 MNHEY, CDR2 SVGAGI. CDR3 sequence: CASTPAGPIGYTF. DNA of the CDR3: TGTGCCAGCACCCCTGCAGGACCTATTGGCTACACCTTC.

The chain joins TRBV28 to TRBJ1-1; D is possibly TRBD1 (6 bases). The germline V and J ends were trimmed by 5 bases and 3 bases, with 13 bases remaining between them. CDR1 and CDR2 from the germline V gene are MDHEN and SYDVKM. The length of the CDR3 is 14 residues. This CDR3 is CASSLPGHDTEAFF. CDR3 DNA sequence: TGTGCCAGCAGTCTTCCGGGACACGACACTGAAGCTTTCTTT.

This clone was seen a few times. This chain links TRBV11-3 with TRBJ2-7; possibly TRBD2 for D (7 bases). This CDR3 contains 12 residues. V lost 2 bases and J 6 bases, leaving 8 bases between the germline ends. The germline V gene encodes CDR1 SGHNT and CDR2 YENEEA. The CDR3 DNA follows: TGTGCCAGCAGCTTACGGGGGGCCGAGCAGTACTTC. It codes for CASSLRGAEQYF.

The rearrangement uses TRBV2 and TRBJ2-7; 8 bases fit TRBD1. Germline V gives CDR1 SNHLY, CDR2 FYNNEI. With 5 bases clipped from V and 1 base from J, the junction kept 4 bases outside the gene matches. The CDR3 has 14 residues. CDR3 coding DNA: TGTGCCAGCAGTCCCACAGGGGGGTCCTACGAGCAGTACTTC. It yields the protein CASSPTGGSYEQYF. The whole variable domain, filled in from reference TRBV2 and TRBJ2-7, reads EPEVTQTPSHQVTQMGQEVILRCVPISNHLYFYWYRQILGQKVEFLVSFYNNEISEKSEIFDDQFSVERPDGSNFTLKIRSTKLEDSAMYFCASSPTGGSYEQYFGPGTRLTVT.

V and J are TRBV14 and TRBJ1-5; maybe TRBD1 (5 bases). V lost 1 base, J lost 3 bases, and 13 bases lay in between. CDR3 length: 16 amino acids. CDR1 is SGHDN and CDR2 is FVKESK in the germline V gene. CDR3 in amino acids: CASSQGPGRFNQPQHF. CDR3 nucleotide sequence: TGTGCCAGCAGCCAAGGACCAGGGAGGTTCAATCAGCCCCAGCATTTT.

The gene calls are TRBV30 and TRBJ1-1; D is ambiguous. The CDR3 is 15 residues long. Trimming pared 0 bases from V and 1 base from J, leaving 12 bases between. The V gene's germline CDR1 is GTSNPN and CDR2 SVGIG (reference sequence). This chain's CDR3 is CAWSVGRVRNTEAFF. CDR3 coding DNA: TGTGCCTGGAGTGTTGGAAGGGTACGGAACACTGAAGCTTTCTTT. Variable domain in full (rest from reference TRBV30 and TRBJ1-1): SQTIHQWPATLVQPVGSPLSLECTVEGTSNPNLYWYRQAAGRGLQLLFYSVGIGQISSEVPQNLSASRPQDRQFILSSKKLLLSDSGFYLCAWSVGRVRNTEAFFGQGTRLTVV.

This clone was recorded once. V usage is TRBV9 and J usage is TRBJ2-3; no reliable D call. This CDR3 is built from 14 residues. The germline V and J ends were trimmed by 2 bases and 2 bases, with 9 bases remaining between them. CDR1 is SGDLS and CDR2 is YYNGEE in the germline V gene. DNA for the CDR3: TGTGCCAGCAGCGTGGCCCCTACCACAGATACGCAGTATTTT. Its translation is CASSVAPTTDTQYF.